This T cell receptor (beta chain) was observed in a study of T-cell memory formation after mild COVID-19. The ends lost 2 bases at V and 0 bases at J; junction bases unmatched: 6. The CDR3 is 17 residues long. Germline CDR1 reads MNHEY; CDR2 reads SVGEGT. Concerning this clonotype itself: No antigen is known for it.

Findings of the study overall: Some responding clones appeared in pre-infection memory, suggesting cross-reactive memory joined.

From the 5' RACE reads, TCRdb called clonotypes with MiXCR, one entry per CDR3 protein. The data contain roughly 500,000 distinct CDR3 sequences, over 20% of them singletons. The rearrangement joins TRBV6-2 or TRBV6-3 to TRBJ2-5; 10 bases are shared with TRBD2. Sequencing input: PBMCs or a T cell subset sorted from them (not recorded which). This receptor was obtained from an adult woman who had mild COVID-19 (a few samples of this study predate the infection). Cell type and time point are not known. Here the CDR3 DNA reads TGTGCCAGCAGTTACCCCCGCGGACTAGCGGACCAAGAGACCCAGTACTTC. This gives the protein CASSYPRGLADQETQYF.